One and the same sample provided the 24 T cell receptor beta chains below, sequenced in a study of preoperative IRX-2 immunotherapy in early breast cancer. Here immunoSEQ multiplex PCR was the method, and the copy in TCRdb shows in-frame clones only, minus some. The sample lists roughly 29,000 clones; 90% were seen once. Treatment here: preoperative locoregional IRX-2 cytokine immunotherapy. The specimen was collected from a patient treated with IRX-2 immunotherapy. These receptors came from a human donor with breast cancer.

This clone was seen a handful of times. The chain has TRBV19 and TRBJ2-1, with D tentatively TRBD1 (5 bases). This CDR3 is built from 17 residues. Trimming removed 4 bases from V and 1 base from J, with 17 bases in between. Germline V lookup: CDR1 LNHDA, CDR2 SQIVND (reference sequence). The CDR3 spells CASSSPKGFLSYNEQFF. CDR3 in DNA: TGTGCCAGTAGTAGTCCCAAGGGGTTCCTTTCCTACAATGAGCAGTTCTTC.

V and J are TRBV5-1 and TRBJ2-5; no clear D gene. V dropped 5 bases and J dropped 2 bases, with 10 bases sitting between them. The length of the CDR3 is 13 residues. CDR1 SGHRS and CDR2 YFSETQ come from the germline V gene. The CDR3 nucleotides are TGCGCCAGCAGGACCGGTGGGCAAGAGACCCAGTACTTC. This sequence encodes CASRTGGQETQYF.

This clone was recorded only once. The chain carries TRBV19 and TRBJ2-1; TRBD2 aligns across 12 bases. The V gene end was trimmed by 5 bases and the J gene end by 9 bases; junction bases not matched to a gene: 11. Germline V lookup: CDR1 LNHDA, CDR2 SQIVND (reference sequence). The CDR3 loop spans 16 amino acids. The CDR3 DNA sequence: TGTGCCAGTAGTCTATTGACTAGCGGGAGAGGGGCTGAGCAGTTCTTC. It encodes CASSLLTSGRGAEQFF.

V usage is TRBV5-1 and J usage is TRBJ2-5; D is unresolved. Judging by the DNA end, TRBJ2-7 fits better; the J call may be wrong. Germline loops: CDR1 SGHRS, CDR2 YFSETQ. The CDR3 totals 12 residues. Here the CDR3 DNA reads TGCGCCAGCAGCTTGTCTTTCTACGAGCAGTACTTC. Translation: CASSLSFYEQYF.

The J gene is TRBJ2-7, the V gene TRBV5-1; TRBD2 matches 8 bases. The ends lost 2 bases at V and 3 bases at J; junction bases unmatched: 4. CDR1 and CDR2 from the germline V gene are SGHRS and YFSETQ. The CDR3 contains 14 residues. This CDR3 reads CASSLSGSNYEQYF. As DNA, the CDR3 is TGCGCCAGCAGCTTAAGCGGGAGTAACTACGAGCAGTACTTC. Full variable domain (rest looked up from reference TRBV5-1 and TRBJ2-7): KAGVTQTPRYLIKTRGQQVTLSCSPISGHRSVSWYQQTPGQGLQFLFEYFSETQRNKGNFPGRFSGRQFSNSRSEMNVSTLELGDSALYLCASSLSGSNYEQYFGPGTRLTVT.

The genes are TRBV18 and TRBJ1-3, with no clear D. The CDR3 covers 11 residues. CDR1 KGHSH and CDR2 LQKENI come from the germline V gene. V lost 5 bases to trimming and J lost 4 bases, with 3 bases between them. CDR3 sequence (DNA): TGTGCCAGCTCATCAGGAAACACCATATATTTT. Translation gives CASSSGNTIYF.

J is TRBJ2-2 and V is TRBV15; D gene ambiguous. There are 16 residues in the CDR3. With 6 bases removed from V and 4 bases from J, the gap between germline ends came to 18 bases. CDR1 and CDR2 (germline): LNHNV, YYDKDF (reference sequence). CDR3 coding DNA: TGTGCCACCAGTCGCGTTTCCGGGCCAAGCACCGGGGAGCTGTTTTTT. This encodes CATSRVSGPSTGELFF.

This clone was observed once. DNA for the CDR3: TGTGCCAGCAGTTTGGGAGGCAGGGGGTTCGGCGGGGAGCTGTTTTTT. It yields the protein CASSLGGRGFGGELFF. The gene calls are TRBV7-2 and TRBJ2-2; D possibly corresponds to TRBD1 (7 bases). In germline, CDR1 is SGHTA, CDR2 FQGNSA. The ends were cut back, 6 bases at V and 7 bases at J, with 21 bases in the middle. The CDR3 loop spans 16 amino acids.

The chain is built from TRBV4-3 and TRBJ1-1, with TRBD1 matching over 8 bases. Germline V lookup: CDR1 LGHNA, CDR2 YSLEER. The CDR3 covers 14 residues. V lost 3 bases to trimming and J lost 5 bases; unmatched junction nucleotides: 5. The CDR3 loop reads CASSHGQGATEAFF. CDR3 sequence (DNA): TGCGCCAGCAGCCACGGACAGGGAGCAACTGAAGCTTTCTTT.

The count of this clone is one. The chain uses TRBV6-5 and TRBJ1-5; D is undetermined. Germline assignment: CDR1 MNHEY and CDR2 SVGAGI. This CDR3 is built from 13 residues. Trimming took 4 bases from V and 9 from J, leaving 13 bases between them. The CDR3 region is CASSSVGLRPQHF. Here the CDR3 DNA reads TGTGCCAGCAGTTCGGTCGGTCTTCGGCCCCAGCATTTT.

This CDR3 is CASSLEVTVSGNTIYF. The CDR3 DNA follows: TGTGCCAGCAGCTTGGAAGTGACAGTTTCTGGAAACACCATATATTTT. The chain has TRBV5-5 and TRBJ1-3; a weak D match, TRBD1 (5 bases). The germline V gene encodes CDR1 SGHKS and CDR2 YYEKEE (reference sequence). The CDR3 is 16 residues long. V lost 0 bases and J lost 1, with 11 bases in between.

In its sample, this clone was seen a few times. This chain links TRBV2 with TRBJ2-7; 8 positions match TRBD2. Germline-derived CDR1 and CDR2 are SNHLY and FYNNEI. The CDR3 covers 14 residues. Trimming cost V 6 bases and J 2 bases; bases outside gene matches: 6. The CDR3 reads CASSLAGGPYEQYF. CDR3 in DNA: TGTGCCAGCAGCCTCGCGGGGGGACCCTACGAGCAGTACTTC.

The chain employs TRBV10-3 and TRBJ2-7; tentative D call: TRBD2 (6 bases). The germline V gene encodes CDR1 ENHRY and CDR2 SYGVKD. This CDR3 comprises 11 residues. Trimming stripped 11 bases from V and 3 bases from J, with 11 bases between. The CDR3 reads CAVHGGYEQYF. The DNA of the CDR3 is TGTGCCGTCCACGGGGGCTACGAGCAGTACTTC.

The chain recombines TRBV6-1 with TRBJ1-1; no firm D call. The germline V gene has CDR1 MNHNS and CDR2 SASEGT. The CDR3 is 15 amino acids. The V end was cut by 1 base, the J end by 4 bases, with 13 bases between. The CDR3 DNA is TGTGCCAGCAGTGAAGTACTCTGGAGGGTCACTGAAGCTTTCTTT. This translates into CASSEVLWRVTEAFF.

This clone appeared a single time. This chain links TRBV10-3 with TRBJ2-2; D gene ambiguous. From germline, CDR1 is ENHRY and CDR2 SYGVKD. V gave up 0 bases and J gave up 1 base, with 6 bases separating them. This CDR3 comprises 15 residues. CDR3 amino acids: CAISESIGNTGELFF. As DNA, the CDR3 is TGTGCCATCAGTGAGTCGATTGGGAACACCGGGGAGCTGTTTTTT.

This chain uses TRBV5-1 with TRBJ1-4; the D gene is possibly TRBD1 (6 bases). This CDR3 contains 14 residues. In germline, CDR1 is SGHRS, CDR2 YFSETQ. Trimming removed 6 bases from V and 7 bases from J, with 16 bases in between. CDR3 residues: CASKEGGAGEKLFF. For the CDR3, the DNA is TGCGCCAGCAAGGAGGGGGGGGCCGGTGAAAAACTGTTTTTT.

The gene calls are TRBV4-3 and TRBJ2-2; the D gene is possibly TRBD2 (6 bases). Trimming removed 3 bases from V and 5 bases from J, with 10 bases in between. The CDR3 consists of 14 residues. CDR1 and CDR2 from the germline V gene are LGHNA and YSLEER. The CDR3 DNA sequence: TGCGCCAGCAGCCAGGAGGGCTCGACCGGGGAGCTGTTTTTT. It codes for CASSQEGSTGELFF.

This clone was counted once. The V gene is TRBV18, the J gene TRBJ2-5; a weak D match, TRBD2 (5 bases). Per germline, CDR1 KGHSH and CDR2 LQKENI. The CDR3 extends over 15 amino acids. Trimming shortened V by 6 bases and J by 5 bases, and 19 bases separated the two germline ends. The CDR3 spells CASSLVSQRGETQYF. Here the CDR3 DNA reads TGTGCCAGCTCTCTCGTCTCACAGAGAGGGGAGACCCAGTACTTC. Filled out from reference TRBV18 and TRBJ2-5, the complete variable domain reads NAGVMQNPRHLVRRRGQEARLRCSPMKGHSHVYWYRQLPEEGLKFMVYLQKENIIDESGMPKERFSAEFPKEGPSILRIQQVVRGDSAAYFCASSLVSQRGETQYFGPGTRLLVL.

CDR3 in amino acids: CASSLQVVIGNTIYF. DNA for the CDR3: TGTGCCAGCAGTCTGCAGGTGGTTATCGGAAACACCATATATTTT. The chain recombines TRBV28 with TRBJ1-3; no reliable D call. Trimming took off 5 bases at V and 4 bases at J, with 15 bases between the two ends. This CDR3 comprises 15 residues. The germline CDR1 and CDR2 sequences are MDHEN and SYDVKM.

This clone was counted only a few times. This chain links TRBV6-6 with TRBJ1-6; 10 nucleotides match TRBD1. With V trimmed by 6 bases and J by 8 bases, 7 bases remained unmatched. There are 15 residues in the CDR3. CDR1 and CDR2 from the germline V gene are MNHNY and SVGAGI (reference sequence). For the CDR3, the DNA is TGTGCCAGCAGGCCGACAGGGGGCGCTCATTCACCCCTCCACTTT. Residues: CASRPTGGAHSPLHF.

This sequence joins TRBV6-1 and TRBJ2-5; 8 nucleotides line up with TRBD1. CDR1 MNHNS and CDR2 SASEGT come from the germline V gene. With 0 bases clipped from V and 3 bases from J, the junction kept 3 bases outside the gene matches. The CDR3 length is 15 residues. CDR3 DNA sequence: TGTGCCAGCAGTGAAGCCGCGGACAGGGAAGAGACCCAGTACTTC. Translating it yields CASSEAADREETQYF.

The V and J genes are TRBV27 and TRBJ2-7, with 12 positions matching TRBD2. The CDR3 is 15 amino acids. CDR1 and CDR2 from the germline V gene are MNHEY and SMNVEV (reference sequence). The J segment lost 7 bases and the V segment lost 6 bases, leaving 10 bases of the junction unmatched. CDR3 amino acids: CASSSLAGGPIEQYF. The DNA of the CDR3 is TGTGCCAGCAGCTCGCTAGCGGGAGGGCCGATTGAGCAGTACTTC.

V is TRBV29-1 and J is TRBJ1-2; TRBD1 agrees at 9 bases. CDR1 and CDR2 (germline): SQVTM, ANQGSEA. V shed 6 bases and J 10 bases; nucleotides not matched to a gene: 15. The CDR3 runs 14 residues. The CDR3 bases are TGCAGCGTCCGGGACAGGGAGGGCTCCCGGGCCTACACCTTC. This gives the protein CSVRDREGSRAYTF.

V gene TRBV20-1 combines with J gene TRBJ1-1; TRBD1 aligns across 8 bases. CDR3 length: 11 amino acids. After removal of 5 bases from V and 7 bases from J, the junction contained 3 bases not matched to a gene. CDR1 and CDR2 (germline): DFQATT, SNEGSKA (reference sequence). CDR3 sequence: CSASTGVEAFF. CDR3 bases: TGCAGTGCTTCGACAGGGGTTGAAGCTTTCTTT.